The 13 T cell receptor beta chains listed next were all sequenced from one sample in a study of T cell responses to AZD1222 COVID-19 vaccine. Clones were read by immunoSEQ multiplex PCR, and TCRdb kept only the in-frame ones, dropping some. The profile shows approximately 150,000 clones, approximately 85% of them singletons. This sample comprised peripheral blood, obtained 28 days after the second dose of the MenACWY control vaccine. The receptors were gathered from an adult who received the MenACWY meningococcal vaccine as a control.

The genes are TRBV29-1 and TRBJ1-4; D is perhaps TRBD1 (5 bases). CDR1 is SQVTM and CDR2 is ANQGSEA in the germline V gene. CDR3 length: 14 residues. V was trimmed by 6 bases and J by 8 bases, leaving 19 bases between them. Here the CDR3 DNA reads TGCAGCGTCTCCCGGGGGGGGATAGGCGAAAAACTGTTTTTT. Translation gives CSVSRGGIGEKLFF.

The rearrangement links TRBV29-1 to TRBJ1-1; the match to TRBD1 covers 7 bases. Germline-derived CDR1 and CDR2 are SQVTM and ANQGSEA. With 1 base clipped from V and 1 base from J, the junction kept 3 bases outside the gene matches. The CDR3 loop spans 14 amino acids. In DNA form, the CDR3 reads TGCAGCGTTGAAGTACAGGGGCGGAACACTGAAGCTTTCTTT. As protein: CSVEVQGRNTEAFF. The complete variable domain, with remaining parts taken from reference TRBV29-1 and TRBJ1-1, reads SAVISQKPSRDICQRGTSLTIQCQVDSQVTMMFWYRQQPGQSLTLIATANQGSEATYESGFVIDKFPISRPNLTFSTLTVSNMSPEDSSIYLCSVEVQGRNTEAFFGQGTRLTVV.

This sequence joins TRBV28 and TRBJ1-2; D remains unclear. V was pared by 3 bases and J by 5 bases, with 13 bases between. The CDR3 covers 14 residues. Germline loops: CDR1 MDHEN, CDR2 SYDVKM. As DNA, the CDR3 is TGTGCCAGCAGTTTGGACGTACGTGCGTATGGCTACACCTTC. Protein sequence: CASSLDVRAYGYTF.

The rearrangement links TRBV2 to TRBJ1-5; D remains ambiguous. V was cut by 4 bases and J by 4 bases, with 11 bases left in between. CDR1 SNHLY and CDR2 FYNNEI come from the germline V gene. CDR3 length: 14 residues. CDR3: CASSVRTGNQPQHF. CDR3 nucleotide sequence: TGTGCCAGCAGTGTTCGGACGGGGAATCAGCCCCAGCATTTT.

A note on this clone: A junction boundary mismatches the germline segment, possibly from a read error. The rearrangement links TRBV7-7 to TRBJ2-1, with 9 positions matching TRBD2. Germline CDR1 is SSHAT and CDR2 is FNYEAQ (reference sequence). CDR3 size: 14 residues. CDR3 region: CASSQGLANNEQFF. The CDR3 bases are TGTGCTAGCAGCCAAGGACTAGCGAACAATGAGCAGTTCTTC.

The rearrangement links TRBV9 to TRBJ2-7; no firm D call. The V gene's germline CDR1 is SGDLS and CDR2 YYNGEE. With 0 bases removed from V and 5 bases from J, the gap between germline ends came to 9 bases. This CDR3 has 13 amino acids. CDR3 sequence (DNA): TGTGCCAGCAGCGTAGATCTGTTACACGAGCAGTACTTC. Translating gives CASSVDLLHEQYF. Together with reference TRBV9 and TRBJ2-7, the CDR3 gives the full variable domain: DSGVTQTPKHLITATGQRVTLRCSPRSGDLSVYWYQQSLDQGLQFLIQYYNGEERAKGNILERFSAQQFPDLHSELNLSSLELGDSALYFCASSVDLLHEQYFGPGTRLTVT.

The chain recombines TRBV9 with TRBJ1-1; D might be TRBD1 (5 bases). Between the trimmed V and J ends, which lost 3 bases and 5 bases, there was a span of 17 bases. The germline V gene encodes CDR1 SGDLS and CDR2 YYNGEE. This CDR3 has 15 amino acids. The CDR3 sequence: CASSDPGAGGTEAFF. CDR3 sequence (DNA): TGTGCCAGCAGCGATCCCGGGGCGGGAGGGACTGAAGCTTTCTTT.

The chain employs TRBV27 and TRBJ2-5; TRBD1 aligns across 8 bases. Germline loops: CDR1 MNHEY, CDR2 SMNVEV (reference sequence). The CDR3 loop spans 17 amino acids. The V gene end was trimmed by 5 bases and the J gene end by 0 bases; junction bases not matched to a gene: 11. The CDR3 loop reads CASSPHRQGRHQETQYF. As DNA, the CDR3 is TGTGCCAGCAGTCCACATAGACAGGGGCGCCACCAAGAGACCCAGTACTTC.

This clone was counted only a few times. This chain connects TRBV7-3 to TRBJ1-6; tentative D call: TRBD1 (5 bases). Per the germline V gene, CDR1 is SGHTA and CDR2 is FQGTGA. The V gene lost 3 bases and the J gene lost 9 bases, with 9 bases spanning the gap. The CDR3 has 13 residues. CDR3 loop: CASSFRRGSPLHF. The CDR3 coding sequence is TGTGCCAGCAGCTTCAGGAGGGGTTCACCCCTCCACTTT.

V usage is TRBV28 and J usage is TRBJ1-3; 9 nucleotides agree with TRBD1. The CDR3 is 15 residues long. V lost 7 bases and J lost 4; bases outside the gene matches: 8. Germline V gene sequence: CDR1 MDHEN, CDR2 SYDVKM. The CDR3 loop is CASTSGTGPGNTIYF. The CDR3 DNA is TGTGCCAGCACCTCAGGGACAGGGCCAGGAAACACCATATATTTT.

J is TRBJ1-2 and V is TRBV27; a weak D match, TRBD1 (6 bases). The CDR3 is 11 residues long. Trimming stripped 8 bases from V and 8 bases from J, with 12 bases between. The germline V gene has CDR1 MNHEY and CDR2 SMNVEV (reference sequence). This CDR3 reads CASSQGMGYTF. The DNA for the CDR3 is TGTGCCAGCTCCCAGGGGATGGGCTACACCTTC.

This rearrangement joins TRBV11-3 to TRBJ1-4, with D possibly being TRBD1 (5 bases). Between the trimmed V and J ends, which lost 4 bases and 10 bases, there was a span of 13 bases. In germline, CDR1 is SGHNT, CDR2 YENEEA. The CDR3 loop spans 13 amino acids. In DNA form, the CDR3 reads TGTGCCAGCAGCTCCTCGACTCAGGGAAAACTGTTTTTT. The encoded protein is CASSSSTQGKLFF.

The chain carries TRBV28 and TRBJ1-5, with TRBD1 as a possible D gene (5 bases). CDR1 MDHEN and CDR2 SYDVKM come from the germline V gene. The CDR3 is 14 amino acids. Trimming pared 5 bases from V and 10 bases from J, leaving 18 bases between. This CDR3 is CASSGLGGGIPQHF. The CDR3 DNA follows: TGTGCCAGCAGTGGCCTGGGGGGAGGGATCCCCCAGCATTTT.